A single sample is the source of the 18 T cell receptor beta chains below, sequenced in a study of PD-1 blockade in classical Hodgkin lymphoma. Time point of the sample: cycle 4 day 1 (C4D1), after less than seven weeks of nivolumab. Every patient was affected by relapse after autologous stem cell transplantation, while exposure to brentuximab vedotin was not uniform. It was by magnetic negative selection that CD4+ T cells were purified from thawed PBMCs. Assay: immunoSEQ multiplex PCR; the TCRdb copy retains only in-frame clones and omits some. Of around 29,000 clones in the sample, 65% to 85% were seen once. The sequencing used CD4+ T cells from blood, collected before the fourth cycle of nivolumab. All receptors come from a human donor with classical Hodgkin lymphoma.

The CDR3 here is CAITKSPEDTYEQYF. CDR3 coding DNA: TGTGCTATCACCAAGAGCCCTGAGGATACCTACGAGCAGTACTTC. The chain uses TRBV6-1 and TRBJ2-7; no clear D. The CDR3 length is 15 residues. Germline V lookup: CDR1 MNHNS, CDR2 SASEGT.

J is TRBJ2-1 and V is TRBV14; D is possibly TRBD2 (5 bases). V was pared by 5 bases and J by 10 bases, with 18 bases between. CDR3 length: 14 amino acids. Per germline, CDR1 SGHDN and CDR2 FVKESK. The CDR3 nucleotides read TGTGCCAGCAGCGAACCGTTTCGGGGTTTCGAGCAGTTCTTC. Its protein is CASSEPFRGFEQFF.

This clone was counted only a few times. The V and J genes are TRBV18 and TRBJ1-6; TRBD1 is a possible D gene (5 bases). Germline values: CDR1 KGHSH, CDR2 LQKENI. The CDR3 covers 13 residues. The V end lost 6 bases, the J end lost 9 bases, and 12 bases lay between the germline ends. CDR3 nucleotides: TGTGCCAGCTCCACAGGAACGGGTTCACCCCTCCACTTT. As protein: CASSTGTGSPLHF.

This rearrangement joins TRBV5-1 to TRBJ1-1; D not certain. The germline V gene encodes CDR1 SGHRS and CDR2 YFSETQ. The CDR3 has 16 amino acids. V dropped 0 bases and J dropped 5 bases, with 17 bases sitting between them. CDR3 nucleotides: TGCGCCAGCAGCTTGGGCCGCACAGCTCTAGGAACTGAAGCTTTCTTT. Residues: CASSLGRTALGTEAFF.

The V and J genes are TRBV5-1 and TRBJ1-3; D is undetermined. V was trimmed by 2 bases and J by 3 bases, leaving 9 bases between them. Germline CDR1 and CDR2: SGHRS and YFSETQ. There are 14 residues in the CDR3. This CDR3 is CASSLRTDGNTIYF. The CDR3, as DNA: TGCGCCAGCAGCTTACGAACAGATGGAAACACCATATATTTT. Filled out from reference TRBV5-1 and TRBJ1-3, the complete variable domain reads KAGVTQTPRYLIKTRGQQVTLSCSPISGHRSVSWYQQTPGQGLQFLFEYFSETQRNKGNFPGRFSGRQFSNSRSEMNVSTLELGDSALYLCASSLRTDGNTIYFGEGSWLTVV.

The sample holds one count of this clone. V is TRBV5-1 and J is TRBJ1-1; 10 positions agree with TRBD1. Germline V gives CDR1 SGHRS, CDR2 YFSETQ. The trim removed 4 bases at V and 0 bases at J, leaving 6 bases unmatched. CDR3 size: 16 residues. This CDR3 is CASSPGTGVMNTEAFF. CDR3 DNA sequence: TGCGCCAGCAGCCCTGGGACAGGGGTCATGAACACTGAAGCTTTCTTT.

The gene calls are TRBV4-2 and TRBJ2-2; 14 nucleotides line up with TRBD2. Germline CDR1 reads LGHNA; CDR2 reads YNFKEQ. The CDR3 contains 17 residues. V lost 3 bases to trimming and J lost 5 bases; unmatched junction nucleotides: 5. As DNA, the CDR3 is TGTGCCAGCAGCCAGTCCGGGACTAGCGGGGGAACCGGGGAGCTGTTTTTT. Translation: CASSQSGTSGGTGELFF.

This clone was counted once. The CDR3: CASSLALRWEQYF. CDR3 bases: TGTGCCAGCAGCTTAGCGTTAAGGTGGGAGCAGTACTTC. V is TRBV7-8 and J is TRBJ2-7; D is ambiguous. Germline values: CDR1 SGHVS, CDR2 FQNEAQ. The CDR3 loop spans 13 amino acids. V dropped 0 bases and J dropped 7 bases, with 10 bases sitting between them.

The chain carries TRBV19 and TRBJ2-2, with D hard to call. V gave up 7 bases and J gave up 6 bases, with 21 bases separating them. Germline CDR1 LNHDA, CDR2 SQIVND (reference sequence). The CDR3 is 16 amino acids. The chain's CDR3 is CASNPSSLGSSGELFF. The DNA of the CDR3 is TGTGCCAGTAATCCCTCTTCGCTCGGGTCCTCCGGGGAGCTGTTTTTT.

This clone was detected only once. The rearrangement uses TRBV5-1 and TRBJ2-5; D is uncertain. V shed 4 bases and J shed 5 bases, with 15 bases lying between them. Germline lookup yields CDR1 SGHRS and CDR2 YFSETQ. The CDR3 covers 14 residues. The CDR3 is CASSVETVVETQYF. CDR3 DNA sequence: TGCGCCAGCAGCGTGGAGACGGTCGTTGAGACCCAGTACTTC.

This clone occurred once. The chain uses TRBV6-5 and TRBJ2-3; TRBD2 matches at 7 bases. The CDR3 runs 14 residues. Germline V gives CDR1 MNHEY, CDR2 SVGAGI. Trimming took 6 bases from V and 2 from J; bases not matched to a gene: 5. The CDR3 DNA reads TGTGCCAGCAGGACGGGGGGAATCACAGATACGCAGTATTTT. It codes for CASRTGGITDTQYF.

The chain recombines TRBV5-1 with TRBJ1-5, with a possible D match to TRBD1 (5 bases). CDR1 is SGHRS and CDR2 is YFSETQ in the germline V gene. V was pared by 4 bases and J by 4 bases, with 12 bases between. This CDR3 is built from 14 residues. The CDR3 reads CASSPDSPNQPQHF. CDR3 nucleotides: TGCGCCAGCAGCCCCGACAGTCCTAATCAGCCCCAGCATTTT.

V usage is TRBV18 and J usage is TRBJ1-1; possibly TRBD1 for D (5 bases). The V gene lost 4 bases and the J gene lost 0 bases, with 15 bases spanning the gap. CDR1 and CDR2 from the germline V gene are KGHSH and LQKENI. This CDR3 is built from 16 residues. The CDR3 is CASSLGGRFMNTEAFF. CDR3 sequence (DNA): TGTGCCAGCTCACTGGGGGGGAGGTTCATGAACACTGAAGCTTTCTTT.

This chain connects TRBV7-9 to TRBJ2-7; D remains ambiguous. The CDR3 covers 12 residues. CDR1 and CDR2 from the germline V gene are SEHNR and FQNEAQ (reference sequence). V was cut by 0 bases and J by 11 bases, with 11 bases left in between. DNA for the CDR3: TGTGCCAGCAGCTTAGCGGAGCAACGAAAGTACTTC. This encodes CASSLAEQRKYF.

The rearrangement uses TRBV14 and TRBJ1-3; D gene ambiguous. This CDR3 region has 15 residues. Trimming removed 3 bases at V and 11 bases at J, with 20 bases between. Germline V gene sequence: CDR1 SGHDN, CDR2 FVKESK. For the CDR3, the DNA is TGTGCCAGCAGCCAGGTACAGACCACCGCAAGCGCCATATATTTT. Its translation: CASSQVQTTASAIYF.

Comment on this clone: Other DNA sequences in the sample encode the same CDR3. This chain links TRBV7-9 with TRBJ2-7; 8 nucleotides match TRBD2. This CDR3 is built from 14 residues. CDR1 and CDR2 from the germline V gene are SEHNR and FQNEAQ (reference sequence). The junction had 2 bases not matched to a gene; V was cut back by 3 bases and J by 1 base. CDR3 amino acids: CASSFTGGSYEQYF. The DNA of the CDR3 is TGTGCCAGCAGCTTTACGGGAGGGTCCTACGAGCAGTACTTC. Full variable domain (outside the CDR3, taken from reference TRBV7-9 and TRBJ2-7): DTGVSQNPRHKITKRGQNVTFRCDPISEHNRLYWYRQTLGQGPEFLTYFQNEAQLEKSRLLSDRFSAERPKGSFSTLEIQRTEQGDSAMYLCASSFTGGSYEQYFGPGTRLTVT.

In this sample, this clone turned up a few times. CDR3 sequence: CASSKGQNYGYTF. The CDR3 bases are TGTGCCAGCAGCAAAGGACAAAACTATGGCTACACCTTC. The chain has TRBV7-9 and TRBJ1-2, with D possibly TRBD1 on 5 matching bases. V was clipped by 5 bases and J by 2 bases, with 9 bases between them. Germline lookup yields CDR1 SEHNR and CDR2 FQNEAQ (reference sequence). The CDR3 totals 13 residues.

In nucleotides, the CDR3 is TGTGCCTGGAGTGTACCAGGGTTCTACGAGCAGTACTTC. Its translation: CAWSVPGFYEQYF. The J gene is TRBJ2-7, the V gene TRBV30; D perhaps matches TRBD1 (5 bases). The CDR3 totals 13 residues. CDR1 is GTSNPN, CDR2 SVGIG, per germline (reference sequence). V gave up 0 bases and J gave up 3 bases, with 9 bases separating them.